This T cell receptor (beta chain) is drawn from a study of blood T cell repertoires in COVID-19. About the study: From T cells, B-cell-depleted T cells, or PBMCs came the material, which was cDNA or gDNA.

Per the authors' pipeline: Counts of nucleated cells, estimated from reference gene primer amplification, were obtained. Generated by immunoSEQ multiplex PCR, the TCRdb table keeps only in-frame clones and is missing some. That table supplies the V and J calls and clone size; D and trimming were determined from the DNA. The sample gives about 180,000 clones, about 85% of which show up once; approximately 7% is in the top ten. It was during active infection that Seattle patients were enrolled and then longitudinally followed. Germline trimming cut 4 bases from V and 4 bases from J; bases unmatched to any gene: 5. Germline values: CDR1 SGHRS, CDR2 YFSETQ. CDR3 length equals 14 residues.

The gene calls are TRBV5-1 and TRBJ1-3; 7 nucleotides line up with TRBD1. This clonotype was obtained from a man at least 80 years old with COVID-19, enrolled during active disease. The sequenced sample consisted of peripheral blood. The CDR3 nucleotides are TGCGCCAGCAGCCAAGGGACAGCCGGAAACACCATATATTTT. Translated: CASSQGTAGNTIYF. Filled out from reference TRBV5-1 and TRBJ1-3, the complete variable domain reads KAGVTQTPRYLIKTRGQQVTLSCSPISGHRSVSWYQQTPGQGLQFLFEYFSETQRNKGNFPGRFSGRQFSNSRSEMNVSTLELGDSALYLCASSQGTAGNTIYFGEGSWLTVV.